One sample yielded the 7 T cell receptor beta chains listed below, sequenced in a study of blood T cell repertoires in COVID-19. The method was immunoSEQ multiplex PCR; TCRdb's version includes in-frame clones alone and lacks a portion of them. In the table there are about 140,000 clones, over 80% of which are singletons. The sample consisted of PBMCs or T cells enriched from blood (not recorded which). The source of these receptors is a man between 70 and 80 years old who had been exposed to COVID-19.

The rearrangement joins TRBV28 to TRBJ1-6; unclear D gene. Germline CDR1 and CDR2: MDHEN and SYDVKM. The V and J ends lost 6 bases and 10 bases respectively, with 13 bases between them. This CDR3 contains 13 residues. CDR3 sequence: CASSPTLRSPLHF. The CDR3 DNA sequence: TGTGCCAGCAGCCCGACCCTGAGGTCACCCCTCCACTTT.

As DNA, the CDR3 is TGTGCCTGGAGTGCCGGGACTAGCGGGGCCTCTAGCACAGATACGCAGTATTTT. Encoded protein: CAWSAGTSGASSTDTQYF. The rearrangement uses TRBV30 and TRBJ2-3; TRBD2 matches at 13 bases. The V gene end was trimmed by 1 base and the J gene end by 0 bases; junction bases not matched to a gene: 7. There are 18 residues in the CDR3. Per the germline V gene, CDR1 is GTSNPN and CDR2 is SVGIG (reference sequence).

This clone has only a few counts. The chain uses TRBV6-2 or TRBV6-3 and TRBJ1-2; 11 bases match TRBD1. The CDR3 covers 16 residues. The trim removed 5 bases at V and 7 bases at J, leaving 12 bases unmatched. Germline CDR1 and CDR2: MNHEY and SVGEGT. The CDR3 loop is CASSNTGQGASSGYTF. Written as DNA, the CDR3 is TGTGCCAGCAGTAACACCGGACAGGGGGCGAGTTCTGGCTACACCTTC.

The V gene is TRBV19, the J gene TRBJ1-4, with D tentatively TRBD1 (5 bases). CDR3 size: 14 residues. V lost 5 bases and J lost 5, with 12 bases in between. CDR1 is LNHDA, CDR2 SQIVND, per germline (reference sequence). The CDR3 spells CASSLGYRNEKLFF. DNA for the CDR3: TGTGCCAGTAGTTTAGGATACAGGAATGAAAAACTGTTTTTT.

The chain joins TRBV3-1 (or the pseudogene TRBV3-2) to TRBJ1-1; D might be TRBD1 (5 bases). The V gene's germline CDR1 is LGHDT and CDR2 YNNKEL (reference sequence). This CDR3 region has 15 residues. Trimming took 3 bases from V and 0 from J, leaving 11 bases between them. Written as DNA, the CDR3 is TGTGCCAGCAGCCAGGGGGGTTCAATGAACACTGAAGCTTTCTTT. This sequence encodes CASSQGGSMNTEAFF.

V gene TRBV28 combines with J gene TRBJ1-2; 7 nucleotides line up with TRBD1. The CDR3 has 15 residues. Germline-derived CDR1 and CDR2 are MDHEN and SYDVKM. The V and J ends lost 6 bases and 7 bases, in that order; junction bases with no gene match: 14. CDR3 DNA sequence: TGTGCCAGCAGGCTGGCCGACAGGGCAGGTGTTGGCTACACCTTC. Translating it yields CASRLADRAGVGYTF.

The chain uses TRBV5-4 and TRBJ2-5; TRBD1 might be the D (6 bases). With 4 bases removed from V and 5 bases from J, the gap between germline ends came to 12 bases. Germline lookup yields CDR1 SGHNT and CDR2 YYREEE (reference sequence). CDR3 length equals 13 residues. CDR3 nucleotide sequence: TGTGCCAGCAGCAGTAACAGGGAGGAGACCCAGTACTTC. This sequence encodes CASSSNREETQYF.